This TCR beta chain was identified during a study of a mutant IDH1 vaccine in newly diagnosed glioma. On the study more broadly: Patients received vaccination from 4-6 weeks after radiotherapy alone, or with temozolomide cycles. Prior therapy was radiotherapy, temozolomide, or both; most received both. Broader study findings: Among top peripheral T cell clonotypes, changes seemed unrelated to pseudoprogression.

A remark on this clone: The antigen is unknown.

Specified time point: week 47, end of study. Alongside topical imiquimod, each dose of vaccine comprised 300 ug of mutant IDH1 20-mer peptide. The astrocytomas were IDH1-mutant, ATRX-negative, and WHO grade 3 or 4. CDR1 is GTSNPN and CDR2 is SVGIG in the germline V gene (reference sequence). This CDR3 region has 18 residues. Deletions cut 1 base from V and 4 bases from J, with 23 bases between. Repertoires were generated with immunoSEQ multiplex PCR, while TCRdb's copy carries only in-frame clones and drops some. Of tens of thousands of clones in the sample, approximately 79% were seen once. This specimen was PBMCs, taken from a glioma patient whose treatment included an IDH1 peptide vaccine. The J gene is TRBJ2-1, the V gene TRBV30; no firm D call. This clonotype originated in a young man with glioma. Some clones in this sample may be carry-over from other donors' samples. The CDR3 protein is CAWSDLRTSEREYNEQFF. CDR3 bases: TGTGCCTGGAGTGACCTCAGGACCTCAGAGCGAGAATACAATGAGCAGTTCTTC.